Each of the 15 T cell receptor beta chains below was sequenced from the same sample in a study of identical twins. Using its own MiXCR run on the 5' RACE reads, TCRdb lists one record per CDR3 protein. Among over 500,000 distinct CDR3 sequences listed, 22% were seen once. These same data were also listed under a study on T cells expressing NK-cell markers.

Source material: CD4+ T cells sorted from blood. These receptor sequences come from a woman under 30 in good health.

The table lists this clonotype with a few counts. This chain links TRBV20-1 with TRBJ2-7, with 7 bases fitting TRBD1. The V gene end was trimmed by 3 bases and the J gene end by 2 bases; junction bases not matched to a gene: 7. CDR3 length: 14 residues. Germline CDR1 reads DFQATT; CDR2 reads SNEGSKA (reference sequence). CDR3 in DNA: TGCAGTGCTAGGCGACAGGGACGAGCCTACGAGCAGTACTTC. This codes for CSARRQGRAYEQYF.

CDR3 sequence (DNA): TGTGCCAGCAACCGGGGGGAGGGGACAGGGTCAGTCAATGAGCAGTTCTTC. Encoded protein: CASNRGEGTGSVNEQFF. The genes are TRBV7-9 and TRBJ2-1, with 9 nucleotides matching TRBD1. Trimming at V came to 7 bases and at J to 6 bases, leaving 16 bases not matched to a gene. The V gene's germline CDR1 is SEHNR and CDR2 FQNEAQ (reference sequence). There are 17 residues in the CDR3.

This clonotype was detected a few times. The DNA of the CDR3 is TGCGCCAGCAGCATAGGGGCCTACGAGCAGTACTTC. It translates to CASSIGAYEQYF. The rearrangement uses TRBV5-1 and TRBJ2-7, with D maybe TRBD1 (5 bases). Germline V gene sequence: CDR1 SGHRS, CDR2 YFSETQ. The V end lost 4 bases, the J end lost 2 bases, and 7 bases lay between the germline ends. The CDR3 contains 12 residues.

The V and J genes are TRBV5-1 and TRBJ2-7; D might be TRBD2 (7 bases). The CDR3 loop spans 17 amino acids. Germline values: CDR1 SGHRS, CDR2 YFSETQ. Trimming stripped 2 bases from V and 2 bases from J, with 20 bases between. CDR3 sequence: CASSFSSGAGATYEQYF. The CDR3 DNA reads as TGCGCCAGCAGCTTCTCCTCAGGGGCGGGGGCGACCTACGAGCAGTACTTC. The variable domain in full, completed from reference TRBV5-1 and TRBJ2-7, reads KAGVTQTPRYLIKTRGQQVTLSCSPISGHRSVSWYQQTPGQGLQFLFEYFSETQRNKGNFPGRFSGRQFSNSRSEMNVSTLELGDSALYLCASSFSSGAGATYEQYFGPGTRLTVT.

V is TRBV6-1 and J is TRBJ2-3, with 10 bases fitting TRBD2. CDR1 is MNHNS, CDR2 SASEGT, per germline. Losses at the gene ends were 6 bases for V and 4 bases for J; bases not matched to a gene: 7. CDR3 length: 15 amino acids. The CDR3 DNA reads TGTGCCAGCAGACAACAGACTAGCGGGTCAGATACGCAGTATTTT. Translation: CASRQQTSGSDTQYF.

This clonotype was found a few times. The chain employs TRBV27 and TRBJ2-6; 8 bases are shared with TRBD1. The CDR3 totals 18 residues. In germline, CDR1 is MNHEY, CDR2 SMNVEV (reference sequence). V shed 3 bases, J shed 1 base, and the junction held 8 bases outside the gene matches. The CDR3 DNA is TGTGCCAGCAGTTTTCAGGGACAGGACCCATCTGGGGCCAACGTCCTGACTTTC. Its protein product is CASSFQGQDPSGANVLTF.

In its sample, this clonotype was seen a few times. The chain employs TRBV9 and TRBJ2-5; D may be TRBD2 (5 bases). V was trimmed by 4 bases and J by 7 bases, leaving 11 bases between them. The CDR3 is 12 amino acids. CDR1 is SGDLS, CDR2 YYNGEE, per germline. CDR3 region: CASSKEGGTQYF. CDR3 bases: TGTGCCAGCAGCAAAGAGGGTGGGACCCAGTACTTC.

This chain joins TRBV9 and TRBJ2-2; possibly TRBD1 for D (6 bases). V was pared by 2 bases and J by 5 bases, with 13 bases between. From germline, CDR1 is SGDLS and CDR2 YYNGEE. This CDR3 comprises 15 residues. CDR3 region: CASSVARGSTGELFF. The CDR3 coding sequence is TGTGCCAGCAGCGTGGCCAGGGGATCTACCGGGGAGCTGTTTTTT.

The sample holds a few counts of this clonotype. The chain uses TRBV4-3 and TRBJ2-7, with no clear D. Looked up from germline, CDR1 is LGHNA and CDR2 is YSLEER. CDR3 size: 13 residues. The V gene lost 1 base and the J gene lost 2 bases, with 6 bases spanning the gap. CDR3 sequence (DNA): TGCGCCAGCAGCCAAGGTATTGCCTACGAGCAGTACTTC. This encodes CASSQGIAYEQYF.

This clonotype was observed a handful of times. The genes are TRBV5-6 and TRBJ2-7; 10 bases align to TRBD1. CDR3 length: 14 amino acids. Germline assignment: CDR1 SGHDT and CDR2 YYEEEE. V trimming: 1 base; J trimming: 5 bases; junction bases outside the gene matches: 3. CDR3 coding DNA: TGTGCCAGCAGCTTGACGGGACAGGGGAACGAGCAGTACTTC. Its translation is CASSLTGQGNEQYF.

The table lists this clonotype with a few counts. This chain links TRBV7-8 with TRBJ2-1; D is possibly TRBD1 (6 bases). V gave up 4 bases and J gave up 5 bases, with 9 bases separating them. The CDR3 consists of 13 residues. The germline CDR1 and CDR2 sequences are SGHVS and FQNEAQ. The DNA of the CDR3 is TGTGCCAGCAGCTACCGGACAGACAATGAGCAGTTCTTC. It encodes CASSYRTDNEQFF. Supplemented by reference TRBV7-8 and TRBJ2-1, the full variable domain reads GAGVSQSPRYKVAKRGQDVALRCDPISGHVSLFWYQQALGQGPEFLTYFQNEAQLDKSGLPSDRFFAERPEGSVSTLKIQRTQQEDSAVYLCASSYRTDNEQFFGPGTRLTVL.

This chain links TRBV4-2 with TRBJ1-1; 8 bases align to TRBD1. Germline V gene sequence: CDR1 LGHNA, CDR2 YNFKEQ. Unmatched junction bases numbered 5, after V lost 3 bases and J lost 5 bases. The CDR3 sequence is 14 residues long. The CDR3 here is CASSHQDRGTEAFF. The CDR3, as DNA: TGTGCCAGCAGCCACCAAGACAGGGGAACTGAAGCTTTCTTT.

The V gene is TRBV10-3, the J gene TRBJ1-2; tentatively, D is TRBD1 (6 bases). The CDR3 totals 13 residues. Trimming shortened V by 11 bases and J by 5 bases, and 18 bases separated the two germline ends. Germline V gene lookup returns CDR1 ENHRY and CDR2 SYGVKD. CDR3 DNA: TGTGCCGTCGATGGGGGCAGTTATTATGGCTACACCTTC. Translating gives CAVDGGSYYGYTF.

This clonotype was observed a single time. The chain joins TRBV12-3 or TRBV12-4 to TRBJ2-1; 7 bases match TRBD2. V dropped 5 bases and J dropped 9; count of bases not matched to a gene: 7. This CDR3 has 13 residues. The CDR3 loop reads CASSPTSATEQFF. CDR3 DNA sequence: TGTGCCAGCAGTCCCACTAGCGCGACTGAGCAGTTCTTC.

This clonotype was found a few times. The rearrangement uses TRBV20-1 and TRBJ1-1, with D unclear. Trimming pared 8 bases from V and 5 bases from J, leaving 12 bases between. Germline V CDR1 and CDR2: DFQATT, SNEGSKA (reference sequence). This CDR3 contains 11 residues. CDR3 sequence reads: CSSRRQTEAFF. CDR3 nucleotides: TGCAGTTCCCGGCGGCAAACTGAAGCTTTCTTT.